The present T cell receptor beta chain was sequenced within a study of CD8+ T cells in alopecia areata. Investigators isolated RNA and reverse transcribed it into cDNA to act as the sequencing template. Sequenced by immunoSEQ multiplex PCR; TCRdb stores in-frame clones only, minus some. The table records roughly 100,000 clones, roughly three fifths of them present only once. Sample treatment: oral pan-JAK inhibitor, 5-10 mg twice daily. The sequence derives from a human donor with alopecia areata. Sequenced here: CD8+ T cells sorted from blood, sampled at approximately week 56, from a patient treated with tofacitinib.

CDR3 region: CASSQETSGFKETQYF. The CDR3 nucleotides read TGCGCCAGCAGTCAAGAGACTAGCGGCTTCAAAGAGACCCAGTACTTC. This chain uses TRBV23-1 with TRBJ2-5; 9 bases map to TRBD2. TRBV23-1 is an ORF, and what it does is uncertain. The CDR3 has 16 residues. Trimming at V came to 2 bases and at J to 3 bases, leaving 7 bases not matched to a gene.